A single sample is the source of the 15 T cell receptor beta chains below, sequenced in a study of T cell responses to AZD1222 COVID-19 vaccine. The data were produced by immunoSEQ multiplex PCR, yet TCRdb's version contains in-frame clones alone and is incomplete. The table shows 110,000 to 150,000 clones, with more than 85% occurring only once. Sequenced material: peripheral blood, taken on day 0 of AZD1222 vaccination. The receptors derive from an adult in good health.

This chain links TRBV28 with TRBJ2-5, with 7 bases that match TRBD2. Germline CDR1 and CDR2: MDHEN and SYDVKM. V trimming: 8 bases; J trimming: 0 bases; junction bases outside the gene matches: 3. This CDR3 has 13 amino acids. The CDR3 sequence is CASLRGDQETQYF. In DNA form, the CDR3 reads TGTGCCAGCCTCCGGGGGGACCAAGAGACCCAGTACTTC.

This sequence joins TRBV5-6 and TRBJ2-7; 8 bases align to TRBD1. The CDR3 sequence is 15 residues long. The ends lost 3 bases at V and 1 base at J; junction bases unmatched: 6. Germline loops: CDR1 SGHDT, CDR2 YYEEEE. The chain's CDR3 is CASSSPGQESYEQYF. CDR3 in DNA: TGTGCCAGCAGCTCTCCGGGACAGGAGTCCTACGAGCAGTACTTC.

The chain couples TRBV7-9 to TRBJ1-1, with D perhaps matching TRBD1 (6 bases). With 5 bases removed from V and 4 bases from J, the gap between germline ends came to 17 bases. Germline loops: CDR1 SEHNR, CDR2 FQNEAQ (reference sequence). The CDR3 has 15 amino acids. The CDR3 coding sequence is TGTGCCAGCAGCCCTAGGGGGGCGCGGGGCACTGAAGCTTTCTTT. This translates into CASSPRGARGTEAFF.

The chain combines TRBV11-2 with TRBJ1-1; no reliable D call. Germline V lookup: CDR1 SGHAT, CDR2 FQNNGV. The CDR3 totals 15 residues. Trimming removed 1 base at V and 2 bases at J, with 11 bases between. The CDR3 sequence is CASSLAHGVNTEAFF. Written as DNA, the CDR3 is TGTGCCAGCAGCTTAGCTCATGGGGTCAACACTGAAGCTTTCTTT. Full variable domain (remainder filled in from reference TRBV11-2 and TRBJ1-1): EAGVAQSPRYKIIEKRQSVAFWCNPISGHATLYWYQQILGQGPKLLIQFQNNGVVDDSQLPKDRFSAERLKGVDSTLKIQPAKLEDSAVYLCASSLAHGVNTEAFFGQGTRLTVV.

This clone appeared a few times. The V gene is TRBV27, the J gene TRBJ1-6; TRBD1 agrees at 9 bases. Germline CDR1 and CDR2: MNHEY and SMNVEV (reference sequence). There are 15 residues in the CDR3. J gave up 9 bases and V 3 bases, and 6 bases lay outside the gene matches. CDR3 region: CASSLLGTGLSPLHF. The CDR3 DNA reads TGTGCCAGCAGTTTGCTGGGGACAGGGCTTTCACCCCTCCACTTT.

This clone was found once. The V and J genes are TRBV19 and TRBJ1-1, with a possible D match to TRBD1 (6 bases). Trimming pared 1 base from V and 5 bases from J, leaving 8 bases between. This CDR3 comprises 13 residues. CDR1 LNHDA and CDR2 SQIVND come from the germline V gene (reference sequence). In DNA form, the CDR3 reads TGTGCCAGTAGTATAGCAGGGACAACTGAAGCTTTCTTT. As protein: CASSIAGTTEAFF.

V usage is TRBV30 and J usage is TRBJ1-5, with D perhaps matching TRBD1 (6 bases). Germline values: CDR1 GTSNPN, CDR2 SVGIG (reference sequence). Trimming left V 2 bases short and J 3 bases short, with 14 bases between. This CDR3 contains 15 residues. CDR3 nucleotides: TGTGCCTGGAGTACAGGGTTTTTGTCCAATCAGCCCCAGCATTTT. It encodes CAWSTGFLSNQPQHF.

This chain links TRBV29-1 with TRBJ1-1; 9 bases line up with TRBD1. This CDR3 is 15 amino acids long. CDR1 and CDR2 (germline): SQVTM, ANQGSEA. V lost 6 bases and J lost 4; bases outside the gene matches: 12. The CDR3, as DNA: TGCAGCGTGGGCTACAGGGGGCGGTTCGGCACTGAAGCTTTCTTT. It codes for CSVGYRGRFGTEAFF.

The V and J genes are TRBV2 and TRBJ1-1; no clear D. V gave up 2 bases and J gave up 2 bases, with 9 bases separating them. The CDR3 consists of 14 residues. Per the germline V gene, CDR1 is SNHLY and CDR2 is FYNNEI. The CDR3, as DNA: TGTGCCAGCAGTGAAAGGGCGGGAAACACTGAAGCTTTCTTT. As protein: CASSERAGNTEAFF.

The chain employs TRBV18 and TRBJ1-2, with TRBD1 as a possible D gene (5 bases). Germline CDR1 and CDR2: KGHSH and LQKENI. CDR3 length equals 17 residues. Trimming left V 3 bases short and J 0 bases short, with 17 bases between. CDR3 protein: CASSPIGASTANYGYTF. CDR3 DNA: TGTGCCAGCTCACCTATCGGGGCTTCGACAGCTAACTATGGCTACACCTTC.

The chain links TRBV13 to TRBJ1-6; 9 positions agree with TRBD1. This CDR3 is 18 amino acids long. CDR1 and CDR2 (germline): PRHDT, FYEKMQ (reference sequence). The J segment lost 10 bases and the V segment lost 0 bases, leaving 13 bases of the junction unmatched. The CDR3 DNA reads as TGTGCCAGCAGCTTAGGCCTGGACAGGGGCTCTATTTGGTCACCCCTCCACTTT. The encoded protein is CASSLGLDRGSIWSPLHF.

This sequence joins TRBV30 and TRBJ1-4, with D possibly TRBD1 on 6 matching bases. This CDR3 is 14 amino acids long. The ends were cut back, 0 bases at V and 6 bases at J, with 11 bases in the middle. Germline V gene sequence: CDR1 GTSNPN, CDR2 SVGIG (reference sequence). The CDR3: CAWSVSGADEKLFF. In DNA form, the CDR3 reads TGTGCCTGGAGTGTGTCGGGGGCAGATGAAAAACTGTTTTTT.

This rearrangement joins TRBV7-3 to TRBJ2-7; no reliable D call. Trimming removed 1 base at V and 5 bases at J, with 9 bases between. The CDR3 has 13 amino acids. CDR1 and CDR2 from the germline V gene are SGHTA and FQGTGA. The CDR3 loop is CASSLSHRNEQYF. The DNA of the CDR3 is TGTGCCAGCAGCTTAAGTCACAGAAACGAGCAGTACTTC. The variable domain in full, completed from reference TRBV7-3 and TRBJ2-7, reads GAGVSQTPSNKVTEKGKYVELRCDPISGHTALYWYRQSLGQGPEFLIYFQGTGAADDSGLPNDRFFAVRPEGSVSTLKIQRTERGDSAVYLCASSLSHRNEQYFGPGTRLTVT.

The chain uses TRBV6-6 and TRBJ1-1; D uncertain. V gave up 7 bases and J gave up 0 bases, with 15 bases separating them. Per germline, CDR1 MNHNY and CDR2 SVGAGI (reference sequence). This CDR3 spans 15 amino acids. The CDR3 is CASTSIDWVNTEAFF. In DNA, the CDR3 is TGTGCCAGCACATCGATCGATTGGGTGAACACTGAAGCTTTCTTT.

V usage is TRBV9 and J usage is TRBJ2-3; 12 bases fit TRBD2. The junction had 10 bases not matched to a gene; V was cut back by 4 bases and J by 4 bases. This CDR3 has 17 amino acids. The germline V gene has CDR1 SGDLS and CDR2 YYNGEE. The CDR3 DNA reads TGTGCCAGCAGCCACGGGGCTAGCGGGGGGGGTGCAGATACGCAGTATTTT. This encodes CASSHGASGGGADTQYF.